This passage covers 13 T cell receptor beta chains from one sample sequenced in a study of OX40 agonist ivuxolimab in advanced cancers. Method: immunoSEQ multiplex PCR; TCRdb's copy keeps in-frame clones and lacks some. Among tens of thousands of clones, 84% were seen once, and the ten largest hold roughly 0.85%. The sample consisted of CD4+ or CD8+ T cells sorted from blood, taken in a trial of the OX40 agonist ivuxolimab. The origin of the receptors is an adult with an advanced solid tumor such as melanoma, head and neck, liver or kidney cancer.

CDR3 region: CASSPLASGNTGELFF. For the CDR3, the DNA is TGTGCCAGCTCACCACTAGCTAGCGGGAACACCGGGGAGCTGTTTTTT. The chain recombines TRBV18 with TRBJ2-2, with TRBD2 identical over 7 bases. This CDR3 spans 16 amino acids. Germline V lookup: CDR1 KGHSH, CDR2 LQKENI. Germline trimming cut 1 base from V and 1 base from J; bases unmatched to any gene: 3. Full variable domain (rest looked up from reference TRBV18 and TRBJ2-2): NAGVMQNPRHLVRRRGQEARLRCSPMKGHSHVYWYRQLPEEGLKFMVYLQKENIIDESGMPKERFSAEFPKEGPSILRIQQVVRGDSAAYFCASSPLASGNTGELFFGEGSRLTVL.

The chain employs TRBV7-2 and TRBJ2-3, with no clear D. This CDR3 contains 13 residues. Germline values: CDR1 SGHTA, CDR2 FQGNSA. Trimming cost V 0 bases and J 2 bases, with 3 bases left between them. Here the CDR3 DNA reads TGTGCCAGCAGCTTAGCGGCCACAGATACGCAGTATTTT. As protein: CASSLAATDTQYF.

V and J are TRBV5-1 and TRBJ1-5; TRBD1 matches 7 bases. This CDR3 spans 13 amino acids. With V trimmed by 0 bases and J by 7 bases, 1 base remained unmatched. Germline V CDR1 and CDR2: SGHRS, YFSETQ. This CDR3 reads CASSLAGGQPQHF. DNA for the CDR3: TGCGCCAGCAGCTTGGCAGGGGGACAGCCCCAGCATTTT.

This sequence joins TRBV25-1 and TRBJ1-1; tentatively, D is TRBD1 (5 bases). This CDR3 has 13 amino acids. Trimming cost V 5 bases and J 3 bases, with 10 bases left between them. Per the germline V gene, CDR1 is MGHDK and CDR2 is SYGVNS. In DNA form, the CDR3 reads TGTGCCAGCAGTCGGGGGGGTGACACTGAAGCTTTCTTT. It encodes CASSRGGDTEAFF.

This clone was found once. Other DNA sequences of this sample code for an identical CDR3. V gene TRBV7-2 combines with J gene TRBJ2-2; TRBD2 is a possible D gene (6 bases). The CDR3 is 16 amino acids. Trimming took off 8 bases at V and 5 bases at J, with 21 bases between the two ends. Germline values: CDR1 SGHTA, CDR2 FQGNSA. The CDR3 reads CASARGVAGLTGELFF. The CDR3 nucleotides read TGTGCCAGCGCTAGAGGGGTGGCGGGGCTAACCGGGGAGCTGTTTTTT. The whole variable domain, filled in from reference TRBV7-2 and TRBJ2-2, reads GAGVSQSPSNKVTEKGKDVELRCDPISGHTALYWYRQSLGQGLEFLIYFQGNSAPDKSGLPSDRFSAERTGGSVSTLTIQRTQQEDSAVYLCASARGVAGLTGELFFGEGSRLTVL.

The chain employs TRBV28 and TRBJ2-7; the D gene is possibly TRBD2 (6 bases). Trimming cost V 1 base and J 0 bases, with 10 bases left between them. In germline, CDR1 is MDHEN, CDR2 SYDVKM. CDR3 length: 15 residues. The CDR3: CASSLFRTTSYEQYF. In DNA, the CDR3 is TGTGCCAGCAGTTTATTCCGGACTACCTCCTACGAGCAGTACTTC.

This sequence joins TRBV29-1 and TRBJ1-2; 7 bases agree with TRBD1. Germline V gene sequence: CDR1 SQVTM, CDR2 ANQGSEA. The CDR3 is made up of 13 amino acids. The V gene end was trimmed by 3 bases and the J gene end by 1 base; junction bases not matched to a gene: 2. In DNA form, the CDR3 reads TGCAGCGTTGACCGACAGGGTAACTATGGCTACACCTTC. It specifies CSVDRQGNYGYTF.

The chain carries TRBV30 and TRBJ1-3, with 7 bases lining up with TRBD1. This CDR3 has 14 amino acids. CDR1 and CDR2 (germline): GTSNPN, SVGIG (reference sequence). J gave up 4 bases and V 1 base, and 4 bases lay outside the gene matches. The DNA of the CDR3 is TGTGCCTGGAGTGGCGGGACAGAGGGAAACACCATATATTTT. It codes for CAWSGGTEGNTIYF.

The V call is TRBV7-8, the J call TRBJ2-5; D tentatively reads TRBD1 or TRBD2 (5 bases each). The ends were cut back, 5 bases at V and 5 bases at J, with 21 bases in the middle. In germline, CDR1 is SGHVS, CDR2 FQNEAQ. The CDR3 has 16 residues. CDR3 in amino acids: CASSPWGSNIGETQYF. DNA of the CDR3: TGTGCCAGCAGCCCGTGGGGGTCTAACATAGGGGAGACCCAGTACTTC.

The chain employs TRBV4-1 and TRBJ2-2; D is unresolved. There are 14 residues in the CDR3. CDR1 is MGHRA and CDR2 is YSYEKL in the germline V gene. V dropped 0 bases and J dropped 1 base, with 3 bases sitting between them. CDR3 bases: TGCGCCAGCAGCCAAGATGAGAACACCGGGGAGCTGTTTTTT. It yields the protein CASSQDENTGELFF.

The V call is TRBV5-4, the J call TRBJ2-3, with a possible D match to TRBD1 (6 bases). Germline V lookup: CDR1 SGHNT, CDR2 YYREEE (reference sequence). The CDR3 consists of 14 residues. Deletions cut 5 bases from V and 3 bases from J, with 13 bases between. CDR3 loop: CASSSRQATDTQYF. DNA of the CDR3: TGTGCCAGCAGTTCTAGACAGGCAACAGATACGCAGTATTTT.

CDR3 region: CASGLNPSGGYNEQFF. As DNA, the CDR3 is TGTGCTAGTGGTTTAAATCCTAGCGGGGGATACAATGAGCAGTTCTTC. This chain connects TRBV12-5 to TRBJ2-1, with 10 bases aligning to TRBD2. Looked up from germline, CDR1 is LGHNT and CDR2 is FRNRAP. The CDR3 has 16 residues. J gave up 4 bases and V 3 bases, and 6 bases lay outside the gene matches. Together with reference TRBV12-5 and TRBJ2-1, the CDR3 gives the full variable domain: DARVTQTPRHKVTEMGQEVTMRCQPILGHNTVFWYRQTMMQGLELLAYFRNRAPLDDSGMPKDRFSAEMPDATLATLKIQPSEPRDSAVYFCASGLNPSGGYNEQFFGPGTRLTVL.

V and J are TRBV4-2 and TRBJ2-7, with 7 bases identical to TRBD1. Germline V gives CDR1 LGHNA, CDR2 YNFKEQ. This CDR3 has 17 residues. Trimming at V came to 1 base and at J to 5 bases, leaving 14 bases not matched to a gene. The CDR3 reads CASSQVERGPVSNEQYF. The CDR3 nucleotides read TGTGCCAGCAGCCAAGTGGAAAGGGGGCCAGTTAGCAACGAGCAGTACTTC.